The clone carrying this T cell receptor beta chain was picked up many times. Its antigen is undetermined. Germline-derived CDR1 and CDR2 are SEHNR and FQNEAQ (reference sequence). V dropped 4 bases and J dropped 3 bases, with 3 bases sitting between them. The CDR3 runs to 11 residues. Investigators amplified TCR beta CDR3 regions from RNA transcripts. Investigators did first-round RT-PCR with HTBI primers, then second-round multiplex PCR. TCRdb re-derived calls from the multiplex PCR reads in MiXCR, one entry per CDR3 protein. The profile covers about 220,000 distinct CDR3 sequences, with around a fifth appearing a single time and around 45% taken by the ten largest. This entry belongs to a study of Graves' ophthalmopathy and Graves' hyperthyroidism. Study details: Peripheral blood sampling occurred at initial diagnosis, before any treatment.

Moderate-to-severe activity, with CAS ≥3, NOSPECS ≥4 and duration under 3 months, characterized the donors with ophthalmopathy. The study's findings and limits: It was with 65% to 71% sensitivity and about 72% specificity that the model predicted ophthalmopathy progression.

The chain carries TRBV7-9 and TRBJ2-5; no definite D call. The source is a woman aged 45-59 years with Graves' ophthalmopathy. The source material was peripheral blood. The CDR3 nucleotides are TGTGCCAGCAGCTCAAAAGAGACCCAGTACTTC. Its protein product is CASSSKETQYF.